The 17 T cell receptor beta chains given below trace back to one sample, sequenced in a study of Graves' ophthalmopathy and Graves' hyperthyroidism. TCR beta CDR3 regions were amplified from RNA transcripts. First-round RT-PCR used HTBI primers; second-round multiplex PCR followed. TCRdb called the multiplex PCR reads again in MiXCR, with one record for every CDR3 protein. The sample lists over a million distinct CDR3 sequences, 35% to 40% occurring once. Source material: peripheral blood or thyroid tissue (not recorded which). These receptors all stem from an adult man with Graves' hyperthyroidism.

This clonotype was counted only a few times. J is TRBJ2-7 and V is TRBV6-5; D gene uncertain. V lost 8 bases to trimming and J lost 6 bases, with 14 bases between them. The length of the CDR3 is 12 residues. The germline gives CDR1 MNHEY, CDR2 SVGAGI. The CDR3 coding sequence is TGTGCCAGCGTCCAGGCTAACGGCGAGCAGTACTTC. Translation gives CASVQANGEQYF.

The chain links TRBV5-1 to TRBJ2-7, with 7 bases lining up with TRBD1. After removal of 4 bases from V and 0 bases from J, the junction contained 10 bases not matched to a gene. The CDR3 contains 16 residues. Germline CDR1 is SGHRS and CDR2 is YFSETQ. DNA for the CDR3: TGCGCCAGCAGCCATCATACCGGGACAGCCTCCTACGAGCAGTACTTC. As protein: CASSHHTGTASYEQYF.

CDR3 sequence: CAWVNRVGTEAFF. The CDR3 DNA is TGTGCCTGGGTTAACAGGGTAGGCACTGAAGCTTTCTTT. V usage is TRBV30 and J usage is TRBJ1-1, with D maybe TRBD1 (6 bases). Germline assignment: CDR1 GTSNPN and CDR2 SVGIG (reference sequence). The V end lost 5 bases, the J end lost 4 bases, and 14 bases lay between the germline ends. This CDR3 has 13 amino acids.

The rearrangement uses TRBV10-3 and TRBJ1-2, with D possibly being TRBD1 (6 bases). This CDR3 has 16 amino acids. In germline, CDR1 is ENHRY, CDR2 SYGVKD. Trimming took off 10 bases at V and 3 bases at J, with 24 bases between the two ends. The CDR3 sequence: CASSPEGGGFDYGYTF. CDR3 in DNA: TGTGCCAGCAGCCCCGAGGGGGGGGGATTCGACTATGGCTACACCTTC.

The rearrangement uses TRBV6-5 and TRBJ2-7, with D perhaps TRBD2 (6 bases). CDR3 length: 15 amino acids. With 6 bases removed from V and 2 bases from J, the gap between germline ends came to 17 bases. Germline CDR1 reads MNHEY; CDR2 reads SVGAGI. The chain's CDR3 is CASSRLGGGTYEQYF. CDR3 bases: TGTGCCAGCAGCCGCCTTGGTGGGGGGACCTACGAGCAGTACTTC.

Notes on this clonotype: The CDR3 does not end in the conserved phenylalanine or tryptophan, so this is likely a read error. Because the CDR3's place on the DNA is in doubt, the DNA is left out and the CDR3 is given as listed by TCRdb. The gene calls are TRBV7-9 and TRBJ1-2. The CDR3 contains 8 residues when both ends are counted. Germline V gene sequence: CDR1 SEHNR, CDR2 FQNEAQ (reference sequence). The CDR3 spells CASRRVGV.

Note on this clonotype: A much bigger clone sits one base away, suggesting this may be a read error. The CDR3 DNA is TGCGCCAGCAGCCGAACGACGGCAATCGACACTGAAGCTTTCTTT. Its protein product is CASSRTTAIDTEAFF. The chain recombines TRBV4-3 with TRBJ1-1, with D hard to call. The CDR3 sequence is 15 residues long. The V and J ends lost 4 bases and 3 bases respectively, with 15 bases between them. CDR1 is LGHNA, CDR2 YSLEER, per germline.

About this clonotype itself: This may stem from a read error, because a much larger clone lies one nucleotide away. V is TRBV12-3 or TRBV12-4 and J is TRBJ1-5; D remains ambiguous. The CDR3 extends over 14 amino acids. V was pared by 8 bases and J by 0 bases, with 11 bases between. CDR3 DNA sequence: TGTGCCAGCGGTACCTTCTCTAGCAATCAGCCCCAGCATTTT. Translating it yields CASGTFSSNQPQHF.

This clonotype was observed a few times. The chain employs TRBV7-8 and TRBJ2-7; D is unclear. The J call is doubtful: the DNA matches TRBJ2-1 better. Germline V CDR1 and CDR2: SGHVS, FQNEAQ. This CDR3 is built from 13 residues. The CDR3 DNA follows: TGTGCCAGCAGCTTAGTTTCTGGATATGAGCAGTTCTTC. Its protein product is CASSLVSGYEQFF.

In DNA form, the CDR3 reads TGCAGTGCTCGCCCGGGACAGGGCCAATCACCCCTCCACTTT. Residues: CSARPGQGQSPLHF. This chain links TRBV20-1 with TRBJ1-6; 9 positions match TRBD1. Unmatched junction bases numbered 9, after V lost 5 bases and J lost 10 bases. The CDR3 runs 14 residues. CDR1 and CDR2 from the germline V gene are DFQATT and SNEGSKA (reference sequence).

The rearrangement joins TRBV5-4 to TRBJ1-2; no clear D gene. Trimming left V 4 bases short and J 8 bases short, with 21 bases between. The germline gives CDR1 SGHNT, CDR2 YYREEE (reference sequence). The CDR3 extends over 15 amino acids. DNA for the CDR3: TGTGCCAGCAGCCAAGAAGATTACGACGGAGGGGGCTACACCTTC. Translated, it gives CASSQEDYDGGGYTF.

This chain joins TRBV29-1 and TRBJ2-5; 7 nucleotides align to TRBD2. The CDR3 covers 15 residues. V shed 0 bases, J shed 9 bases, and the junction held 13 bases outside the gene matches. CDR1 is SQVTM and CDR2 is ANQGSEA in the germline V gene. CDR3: CSVEDPRAGREPQYF. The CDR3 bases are TGCAGCGTTGAAGATCCTAGAGCAGGGCGGGAGCCCCAGTACTTC.

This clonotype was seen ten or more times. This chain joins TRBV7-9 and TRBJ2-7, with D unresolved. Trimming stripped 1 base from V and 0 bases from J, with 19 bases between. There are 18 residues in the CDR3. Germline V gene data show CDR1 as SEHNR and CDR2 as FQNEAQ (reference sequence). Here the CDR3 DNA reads TGTGCCAGCAGCTTAGGCGGCACGACACAACGGCTCTCCTACGAGCAGTACTTC. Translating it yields CASSLGGTTQRLSYEQYF.

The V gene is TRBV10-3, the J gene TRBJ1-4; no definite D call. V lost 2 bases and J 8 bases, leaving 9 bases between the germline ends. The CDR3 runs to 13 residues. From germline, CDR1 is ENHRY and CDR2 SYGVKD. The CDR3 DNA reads TGTGCCATCAGTGAGCTAGCGGGGGAAAAACTGTTTTTT. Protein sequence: CAISELAGEKLFF.

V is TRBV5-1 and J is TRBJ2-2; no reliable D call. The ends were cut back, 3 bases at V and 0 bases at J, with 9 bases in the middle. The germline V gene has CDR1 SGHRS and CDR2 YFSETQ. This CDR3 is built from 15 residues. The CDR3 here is CASSSHQANTGELFF. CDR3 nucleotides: TGCGCCAGCAGCTCACACCAGGCGAACACCGGGGAGCTGTTTTTT.

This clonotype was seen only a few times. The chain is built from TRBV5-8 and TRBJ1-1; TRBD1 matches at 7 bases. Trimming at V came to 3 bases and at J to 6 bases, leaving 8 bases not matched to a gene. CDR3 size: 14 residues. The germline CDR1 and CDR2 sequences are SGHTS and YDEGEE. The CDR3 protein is CASSSTGRIAEAFF. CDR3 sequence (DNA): TGTGCCAGCAGCTCGACAGGGAGGATCGCTGAAGCTTTCTTT.

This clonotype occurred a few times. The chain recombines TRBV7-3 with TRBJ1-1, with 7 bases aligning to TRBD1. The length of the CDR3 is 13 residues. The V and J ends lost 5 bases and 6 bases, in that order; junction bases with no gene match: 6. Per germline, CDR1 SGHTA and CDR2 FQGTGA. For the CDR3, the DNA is TGTGCCAGCAGCCAGGACAGGTTGGCTGAAGCTTTCTTT. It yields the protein CASSQDRLAEAFF.